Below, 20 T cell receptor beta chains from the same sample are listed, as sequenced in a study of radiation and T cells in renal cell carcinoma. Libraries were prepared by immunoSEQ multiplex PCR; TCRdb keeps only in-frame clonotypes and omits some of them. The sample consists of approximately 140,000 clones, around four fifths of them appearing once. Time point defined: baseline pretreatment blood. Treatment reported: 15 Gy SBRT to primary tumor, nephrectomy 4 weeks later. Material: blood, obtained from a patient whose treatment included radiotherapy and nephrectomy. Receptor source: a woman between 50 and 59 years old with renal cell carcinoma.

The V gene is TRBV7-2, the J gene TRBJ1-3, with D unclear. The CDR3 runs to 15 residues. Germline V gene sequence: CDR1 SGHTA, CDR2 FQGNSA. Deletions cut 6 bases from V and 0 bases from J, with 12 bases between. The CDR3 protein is CASSLQSHSGNTIYF. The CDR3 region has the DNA TGTGCCAGCAGTTTACAGTCTCACTCTGGAAACACCATATATTTT.

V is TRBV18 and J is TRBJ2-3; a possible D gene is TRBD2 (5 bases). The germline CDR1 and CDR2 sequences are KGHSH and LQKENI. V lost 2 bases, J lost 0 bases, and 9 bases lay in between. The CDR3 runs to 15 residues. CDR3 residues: CASSPAGSSTDTQYF. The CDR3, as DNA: TGTGCCAGCTCACCAGCGGGTTCGAGCACAGATACGCAGTATTTT.

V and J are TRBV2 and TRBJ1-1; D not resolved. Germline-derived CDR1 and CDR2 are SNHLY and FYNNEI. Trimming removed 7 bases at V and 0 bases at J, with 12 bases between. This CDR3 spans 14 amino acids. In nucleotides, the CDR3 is TGTGCCAGCACTCAGAGCTCCATGAACACTGAAGCTTTCTTT. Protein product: CASTQSSMNTEAFF.

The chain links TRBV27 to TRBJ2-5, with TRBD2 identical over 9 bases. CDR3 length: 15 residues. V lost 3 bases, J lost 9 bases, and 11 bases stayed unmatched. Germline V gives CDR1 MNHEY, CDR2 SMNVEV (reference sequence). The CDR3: CASSFLAGTRGPQYF. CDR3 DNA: TGTGCCAGCAGTTTCCTAGCGGGAACGAGGGGTCCCCAGTACTTC.

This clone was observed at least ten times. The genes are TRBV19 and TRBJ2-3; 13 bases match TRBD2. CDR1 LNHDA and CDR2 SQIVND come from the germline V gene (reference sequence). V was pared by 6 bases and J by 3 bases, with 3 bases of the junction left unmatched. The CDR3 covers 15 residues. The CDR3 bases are TGTGCCAGTAGAAAGGGACTAGCGGGGACAGATACGCAGTATTTT. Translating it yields CASRKGLAGTDTQYF.

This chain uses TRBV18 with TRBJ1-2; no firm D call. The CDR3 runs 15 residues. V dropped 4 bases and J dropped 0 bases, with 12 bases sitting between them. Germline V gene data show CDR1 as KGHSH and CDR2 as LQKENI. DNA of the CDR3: TGTGCCAGCTCACAAACGGACGAGCCTAACTATGGCTACACCTTC. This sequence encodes CASSQTDEPNYGYTF.

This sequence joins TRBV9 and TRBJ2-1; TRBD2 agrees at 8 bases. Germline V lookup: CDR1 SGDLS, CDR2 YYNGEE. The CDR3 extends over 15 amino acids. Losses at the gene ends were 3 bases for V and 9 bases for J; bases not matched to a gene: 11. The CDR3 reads CASSATSGIDGEQFF. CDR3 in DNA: TGTGCCAGCAGCGCAACTAGCGGAATCGATGGTGAGCAGTTCTTC.

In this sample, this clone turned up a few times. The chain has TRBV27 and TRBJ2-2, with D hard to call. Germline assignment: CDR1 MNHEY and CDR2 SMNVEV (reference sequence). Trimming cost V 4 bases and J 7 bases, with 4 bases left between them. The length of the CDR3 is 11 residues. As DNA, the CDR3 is TGTGCCAGCAGTTCCCACGGGGAGCTGTTTTTT. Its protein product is CASSSHGELFF.

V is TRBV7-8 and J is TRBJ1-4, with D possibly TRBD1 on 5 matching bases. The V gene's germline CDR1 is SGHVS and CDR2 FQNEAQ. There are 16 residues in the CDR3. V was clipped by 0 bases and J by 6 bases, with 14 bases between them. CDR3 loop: CASSLANQGGYEKLFF. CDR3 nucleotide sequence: TGTGCCAGCAGCTTAGCGAACCAGGGTGGATATGAAAAACTGTTTTTT. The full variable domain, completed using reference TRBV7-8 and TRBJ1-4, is GAGVSQSPRYKVAKRGQDVALRCDPISGHVSLFWYQQALGQGPEFLTYFQNEAQLDKSGLPSDRFFAERPEGSVSTLKIQRTQQEDSAVYLCASSLANQGGYEKLFFGSGTQLSVL.

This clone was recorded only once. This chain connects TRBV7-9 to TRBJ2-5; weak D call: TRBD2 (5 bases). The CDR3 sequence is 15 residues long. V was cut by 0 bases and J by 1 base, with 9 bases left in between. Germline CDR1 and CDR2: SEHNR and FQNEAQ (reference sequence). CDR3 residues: CASSLAGDIQETQYF. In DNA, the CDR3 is TGTGCCAGCAGCTTAGCGGGAGACATCCAAGAGACCCAGTACTTC.

CDR3 residues: CASSSTLSYGYTF. CDR3 bases: TGTGCCAGCAGCTCGACCCTTTCTTATGGCTACACCTTC. The gene calls are TRBV7-2 and TRBJ1-2; D gene unclear. The CDR3 covers 13 residues. Germline CDR1 and CDR2: SGHTA and FQGNSA. V lost 4 bases to trimming and J lost 5 bases, with 11 bases between them. Filled out from reference TRBV7-2 and TRBJ1-2, the complete variable domain reads GAGVSQSPSNKVTEKGKDVELRCDPISGHTALYWYRQSLGQGLEFLIYFQGNSAPDKSGLPSDRFSAERTGGSVSTLTIQRTQQEDSAVYLCASSSTLSYGYTFGSGTRLTVV.

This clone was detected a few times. The CDR3 loop is CASSQDSGSPLHF. CDR3 coding DNA: TGCGCCAGCAGCCAAGATTCGGGATCACCCCTCCACTTT. The chain is built from TRBV4-1 and TRBJ1-6, with D hard to call. This CDR3 has 13 residues. V was clipped by 0 bases and J by 10 bases, with 7 bases between them. Germline V CDR1 and CDR2: MGHRA, YSYEKL.

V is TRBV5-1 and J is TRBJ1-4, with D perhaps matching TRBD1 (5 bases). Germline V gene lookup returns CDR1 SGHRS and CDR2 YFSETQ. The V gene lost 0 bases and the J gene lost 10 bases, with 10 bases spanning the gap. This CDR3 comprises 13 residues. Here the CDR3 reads CASSLEDGGKLFF. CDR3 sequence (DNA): TGCGCCAGCAGCTTGGAAGATGGGGGAAAACTGTTTTTT. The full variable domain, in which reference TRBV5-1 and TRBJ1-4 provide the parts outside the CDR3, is KAGVTQTPRYLIKTRGQQVTLSCSPISGHRSVSWYQQTPGQGLQFLFEYFSETQRNKGNFPGRFSGRQFSNSRSEMNVSTLELGDSALYLCASSLEDGGKLFFGSGTQLSVL.

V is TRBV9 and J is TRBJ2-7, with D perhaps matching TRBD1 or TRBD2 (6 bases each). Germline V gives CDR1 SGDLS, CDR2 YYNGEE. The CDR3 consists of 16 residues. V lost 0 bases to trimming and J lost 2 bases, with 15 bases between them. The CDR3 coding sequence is TGTGCCAGCAGCGTAGGGTCCACGGGGGCCCCCTACGAGCAGTACTTC. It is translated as CASSVGSTGAPYEQYF.

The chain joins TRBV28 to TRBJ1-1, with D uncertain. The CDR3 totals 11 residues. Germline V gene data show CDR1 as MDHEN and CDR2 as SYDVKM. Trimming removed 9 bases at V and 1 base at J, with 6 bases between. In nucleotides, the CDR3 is TGTGCCAGTTATTCGAACACTGAAGCTTTCTTT. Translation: CASYSNTEAFF.

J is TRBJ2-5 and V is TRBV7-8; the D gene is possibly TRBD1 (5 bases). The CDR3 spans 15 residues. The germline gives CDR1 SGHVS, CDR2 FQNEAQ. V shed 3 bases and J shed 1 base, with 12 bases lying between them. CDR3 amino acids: CASSFRDATQETQYF. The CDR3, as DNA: TGTGCCAGCAGCTTCAGGGATGCCACCCAAGAGACCCAGTACTTC.

CDR3 nucleotide sequence: TGCAGCGTTGATACTGGCTACACCTTC. Amino acids: CSVDTGYTF. The rearrangement links TRBV29-1 to TRBJ1-2; D is unresolved. Germline CDR1 and CDR2: SQVTM and ANQGSEA. The CDR3 spans 9 residues. Trimming removed 3 bases at V and 7 bases at J, with 3 bases between.

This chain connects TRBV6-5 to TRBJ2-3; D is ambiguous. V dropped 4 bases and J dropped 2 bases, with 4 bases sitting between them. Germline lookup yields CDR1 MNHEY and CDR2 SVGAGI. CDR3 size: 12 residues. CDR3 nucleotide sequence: TGTGCCAGCAGTTCCAACACAGATACGCAGTATTTT. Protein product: CASSSNTDTQYF.

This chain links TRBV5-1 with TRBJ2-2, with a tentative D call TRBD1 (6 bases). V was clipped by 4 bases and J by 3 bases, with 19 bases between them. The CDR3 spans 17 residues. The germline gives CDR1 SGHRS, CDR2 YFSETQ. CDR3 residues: CASSPSGGAVDTGELFF. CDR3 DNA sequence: TGCGCCAGCAGCCCCAGTGGGGGCGCGGTCGACACCGGGGAGCTGTTTTTT.

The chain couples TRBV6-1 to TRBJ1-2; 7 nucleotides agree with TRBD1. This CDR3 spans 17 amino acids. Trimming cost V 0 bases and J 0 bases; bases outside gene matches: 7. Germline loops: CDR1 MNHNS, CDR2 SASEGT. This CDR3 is CASSEARGVMANYGYTF. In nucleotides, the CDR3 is TGTGCCAGCAGTGAAGCCAGGGGGGTGATGGCTAACTATGGCTACACCTTC.